These 21 T cell receptor beta chains were all obtained from the same sample, sequenced in a study of blood T cell repertoires in COVID-19. Produced via immunoSEQ multiplex PCR; TCRdb's table is partial and in-frame only. The sample lists around 280,000 clones; around 85% were seen once. Source material: PBMCs or T cells enriched from blood (not recorded which). These receptors originate from a woman in her forties who had recovered from COVID-19.

This clone was observed a single time. This chain joins TRBV7-2 and TRBJ1-2; 8 positions agree with TRBD1. V shed 5 bases, J shed 4 bases, and the junction held 3 bases outside the gene matches. This CDR3 spans 13 amino acids. CDR1 SGHTA and CDR2 FQGNSA come from the germline V gene. As DNA, the CDR3 is TGTGCCAGCAGCCTAGGACAGGGCTATGGCTACACCTTC. Residues: CASSLGQGYGYTF.

The chain combines TRBV4-2 with TRBJ1-6, with D perhaps TRBD1 (5 bases). Trimming removed 1 base from V and 6 bases from J, with 7 bases in between. Germline V gene data show CDR1 as LGHNA and CDR2 as YNFKEQ. The CDR3 runs to 14 residues. DNA of the CDR3: TGTGCCAGCAGCCAAGTAGACAGTAATTCACCCCTCCACTTT. Protein: CASSQVDSNSPLHF.

The genes are TRBV12-3 or TRBV12-4 and TRBJ1-4; D perhaps matches TRBD1 (6 bases). There are 13 residues in the CDR3. V dropped 6 bases and J dropped 5 bases, with 10 bases sitting between them. CDR3 sequence (DNA): TGTGCCAGCAGCCGGGACATAAATGAAAAACTGTTTTTT. Amino acid sequence: CASSRDINEKLFF.

This clone appeared a few times. The chain couples TRBV19 to TRBJ2-3, with TRBD2 matching over 12 bases. Germline CDR1 LNHDA, CDR2 SQIVND (reference sequence). This CDR3 is 16 amino acids long. J gave up 6 bases and V 4 bases, and 8 bases lay outside the gene matches. The CDR3 loop is CASSTQTSGRLDTQYF. As DNA, the CDR3 is TGTGCCAGTAGTACCCAGACTAGCGGGAGACTGGATACGCAGTATTTT.

The chain recombines TRBV14 with TRBJ1-4; TRBD1 is a possible D gene (6 bases). The CDR3 has 17 residues. Trimming removed 0 bases from V and 6 bases from J, with 17 bases in between. Germline V gene lookup returns CDR1 SGHDN and CDR2 FVKESK. The CDR3 is CASSQDWGPGRDEKLFF. CDR3 nucleotides: TGTGCCAGCAGCCAAGATTGGGGGCCGGGCCGGGATGAAAAACTGTTTTTT.

This chain links TRBV30 with TRBJ2-7, with D maybe TRBD1 (6 bases). The V end was cut by 0 bases, the J end by 4 bases, with 7 bases between. Germline lookup yields CDR1 GTSNPN and CDR2 SVGIG (reference sequence). The CDR3 runs to 12 residues. The CDR3 DNA is TGTGCCTGGAGTGTCGACAGGTACGAGCAGTACTTC. Protein product: CAWSVDRYEQYF.

The chain recombines TRBV7-3 with TRBJ2-1, with 8 bases lining up with TRBD2. There are 18 residues in the CDR3. The V and J ends lost 2 bases and 0 bases, in that order; junction bases with no gene match: 9. Germline lookup yields CDR1 SGHTA and CDR2 FQGTGA. DNA for the CDR3: TGTGCCAGCAGCTTAGAACTAGCGGACCCAAGCTCCTACAATGAGCAGTTCTTC. It yields the protein CASSLELADPSSYNEQFF.

The rearrangement links TRBV7-9 to TRBJ2-1; TRBD2 agrees at 9 bases. CDR1 is SEHNR, CDR2 FQNEAQ, per germline (reference sequence). With V trimmed by 7 bases and J by 4 bases, 11 bases remained unmatched. There are 16 residues in the CDR3. CDR3 sequence reads: CASIPLLAGSYNEQFF. The DNA for the CDR3 is TGTGCCAGCATTCCCCTACTAGCGGGCAGTTACAATGAGCAGTTCTTC.

The count of this clone is one. The rearrangement links TRBV3-1 (or the pseudogene TRBV3-2) to TRBJ1-6, with D possibly matching TRBD1 (5 bases). The ends were cut back, 6 bases at V and 5 bases at J, with 11 bases in the middle. The CDR3 is made up of 14 amino acids. Looked up from germline, CDR1 is LGHDT and CDR2 is YNNKEL (reference sequence). Here the CDR3 DNA reads TGTGCCAGCAGTTGGGGCCTTAATAATTCACCCCTCCACTTT. Translated: CASSWGLNNSPLHF.

The chain recombines TRBV7-3 with TRBJ2-5; D unclear. V dropped 4 bases and J dropped 4 bases, with 10 bases sitting between them. There are 13 residues in the CDR3. In germline, CDR1 is SGHTA, CDR2 FQGTGA. DNA of the CDR3: TGTGCCAGCAGCTACCAACCCGGAGAGACCCAGTACTTC. This translates into CASSYQPGETQYF.

The chain carries TRBV11-2 and TRBJ2-1; TRBD2 agrees at 9 bases. CDR1 is SGHAT and CDR2 is FQNNGV in the germline V gene. CDR3 length: 15 amino acids. The junction had 4 bases not matched to a gene; V was cut back by 1 base and J by 6 bases. The CDR3 protein is CASSLGAGGLNEQFF. The CDR3 nucleotides read TGTGCCAGCAGCTTAGGAGCGGGAGGCCTCAATGAGCAGTTCTTC.

The gene calls are TRBV11-2 and TRBJ2-1; 8 bases map to TRBD2. Trimming removed 3 bases from V and 7 bases from J; junction bases left unmatched: 8. The length of the CDR3 is 15 residues. Germline CDR1 reads SGHAT; CDR2 reads FQNNGV. The CDR3 DNA follows: TGTGCCAGCAGCTTTTCCAGCGGGAGTGGTAATGAGCAGTTCTTC. Protein sequence: CASSFSSGSGNEQFF.

The chain combines TRBV3-1 (or the pseudogene TRBV3-2) with TRBJ1-5; the match to TRBD1 covers 10 bases. The germline V gene has CDR1 LGHDT and CDR2 YNNKEL (reference sequence). Trimming took 4 bases from V and 2 from J; bases not matched to a gene: 2. This CDR3 comprises 15 residues. CDR3 region: CASSLGTGGNQPQHF. Here the CDR3 DNA reads TGTGCCAGCAGCCTCGGGACAGGGGGCAATCAGCCCCAGCATTTT.

As DNA, the CDR3 is TGTGCCAGCAGGAGCGCAGGGATACGCTACGAGCAGTACTTC. It specifies CASRSAGIRYEQYF. This chain joins TRBV19 and TRBJ2-7; a weak D match, TRBD1 (5 bases). The CDR3 length is 14 residues. CDR1 and CDR2 (germline): LNHDA, SQIVND (reference sequence). V was pared by 9 bases and J by 3 bases, with 18 bases between.

This clone was observed a handful of times. The chain has TRBV28 and TRBJ1-3; D is possibly TRBD1 (5 bases). This CDR3 is built from 18 residues. V dropped 3 bases and J dropped 0 bases, with 18 bases sitting between them. CDR1 is MDHEN, CDR2 SYDVKM, per germline. CDR3 nucleotide sequence: TGTGCCAGCAGTTTGGGAATGAGGCGGGGACGCTCTGGAAACACCATATATTTT. Residues: CASSLGMRRGRSGNTIYF. The full variable domain, with the rest looked up from reference TRBV28 and TRBJ1-3, is DVKVTQSSRYLVKRTGEKVFLECVQDMDHENMFWYRQDPGLGLRLIYFSYDVKMKEKGDIPEGYSVSREKKERFSLILESASTNQTSMYLCASSLGMRRGRSGNTIYFGEGSWLTVV.

This sequence joins TRBV18 and TRBJ2-1; 7 positions match TRBD2. Trimming took 0 bases from V and 0 from J; bases not matched to a gene: 2. This CDR3 spans 16 amino acids. Germline CDR1 is KGHSH and CDR2 is LQKENI. CDR3 residues: CASSPPLASSYNEQFF. In DNA, the CDR3 is TGTGCCAGCTCACCACCACTAGCGAGCTCCTACAATGAGCAGTTCTTC.

The chain joins TRBV20-1 to TRBJ2-1; maybe TRBD2 (5 bases). The CDR3 is 13 residues long. Germline V gives CDR1 DFQATT, CDR2 SNEGSKA (reference sequence). V gave up 3 bases and J gave up 9 bases, with 15 bases separating them. The CDR3 region is CSASYRRVGEQFF. In DNA, the CDR3 is TGCAGTGCTAGTTATAGGCGGGTCGGTGAGCAGTTCTTC.

V gene TRBV4-3 combines with J gene TRBJ1-6; 7 bases align to TRBD1. CDR3 length: 18 amino acids. Germline V gene lookup returns CDR1 LGHNA and CDR2 YSLEER. V shed 4 bases and J 1 base; nucleotides not matched to a gene: 10. CDR3 bases: TGCGCCAGCAGCCTAACGACAGGGTCCAGTTCCTATAATTCACCCCTCCACTTT. Its protein product is CASSLTTGSSSYNSPLHF.

This chain uses TRBV28 with TRBJ2-2; 7 nucleotides align to TRBD1. Unmatched junction bases numbered 9, after V lost 6 bases and J lost 5 bases. CDR1 and CDR2 from the germline V gene are MDHEN and SYDVKM. The CDR3 is made up of 15 amino acids. CDR3 sequence reads: CASRGHRGRTGELFF. The CDR3 DNA reads as TGTGCCAGCAGGGGTCACAGGGGTAGGACCGGGGAGCTGTTTTTT.

The chain couples TRBV27 to TRBJ2-3, with a weak D call TRBD2 (5 bases). The germline CDR1 and CDR2 sequences are MNHEY and SMNVEV (reference sequence). V was pared by 3 bases and J by 2 bases, with 9 bases between. The CDR3 is made up of 14 amino acids. Here the CDR3 DNA reads TGTGCCAGCAGTTTCACTAGAAACACAGATACGCAGTATTTT. Its translation: CASSFTRNTDTQYF.

The CDR3 nucleotides read TGTGCCAGCAGTTCTACCTCAAGCGGCCTGACTTACGAGCAGTACTTC. Its translation is CASSSTSSGLTYEQYF. The chain has TRBV6-2 or TRBV6-3 and TRBJ2-7, with D maybe TRBD2 (5 bases). The CDR3 has 16 residues. Germline CDR1 MNHEY, CDR2 SVGEGT. Trimming took off 4 bases at V and 4 bases at J, with 20 bases between the two ends.